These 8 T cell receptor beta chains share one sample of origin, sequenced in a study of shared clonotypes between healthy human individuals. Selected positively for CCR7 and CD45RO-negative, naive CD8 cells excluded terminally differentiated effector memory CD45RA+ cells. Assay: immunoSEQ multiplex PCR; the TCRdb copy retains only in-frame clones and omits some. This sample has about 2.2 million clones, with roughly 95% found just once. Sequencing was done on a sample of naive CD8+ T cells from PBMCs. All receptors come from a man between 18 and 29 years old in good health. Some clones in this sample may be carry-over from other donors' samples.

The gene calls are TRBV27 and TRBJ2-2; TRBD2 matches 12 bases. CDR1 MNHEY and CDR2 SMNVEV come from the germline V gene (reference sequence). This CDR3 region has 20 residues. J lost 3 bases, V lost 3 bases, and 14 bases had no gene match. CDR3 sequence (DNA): TGTGCCAGCAGTTTTGTCCCTAGCGGGAGGGCACGGTGGGACACCGGGGAGCTGTTTTTT. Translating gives CASSFVPSGRARWDTGELFF.

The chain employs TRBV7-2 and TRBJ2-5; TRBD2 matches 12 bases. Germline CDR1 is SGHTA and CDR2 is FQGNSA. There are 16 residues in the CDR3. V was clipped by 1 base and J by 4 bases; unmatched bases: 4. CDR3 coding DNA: TGTGCCAGCAGCTTAGGGCTAGCGGGAGGGCTAGAGACCCAGTACTTC. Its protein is CASSLGLAGGLETQYF.

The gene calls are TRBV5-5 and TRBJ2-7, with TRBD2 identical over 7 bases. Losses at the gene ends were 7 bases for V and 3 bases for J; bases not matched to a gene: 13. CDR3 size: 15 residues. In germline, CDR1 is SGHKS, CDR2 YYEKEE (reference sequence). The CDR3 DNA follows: TGTGCCAGCGGAATCCTACCGGGACTAAACTACGAGCAGTACTTC. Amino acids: CASGILPGLNYEQYF.

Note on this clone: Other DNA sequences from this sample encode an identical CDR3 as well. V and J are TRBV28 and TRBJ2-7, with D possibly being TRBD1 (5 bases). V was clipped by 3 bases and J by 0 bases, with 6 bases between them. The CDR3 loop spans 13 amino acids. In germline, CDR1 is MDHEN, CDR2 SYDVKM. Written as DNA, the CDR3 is TGTGCCAGCAGTTTGACAGCCTCCTACGAGCAGTACTTC. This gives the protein CASSLTASYEQYF.

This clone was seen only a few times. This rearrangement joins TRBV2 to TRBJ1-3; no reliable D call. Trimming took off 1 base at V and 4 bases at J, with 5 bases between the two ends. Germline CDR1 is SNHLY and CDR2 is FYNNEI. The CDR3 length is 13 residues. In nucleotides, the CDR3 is TGTGCCAGCAGTGAAGGGGAGGGAAACACCATATATTTT. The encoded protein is CASSEGEGNTIYF.

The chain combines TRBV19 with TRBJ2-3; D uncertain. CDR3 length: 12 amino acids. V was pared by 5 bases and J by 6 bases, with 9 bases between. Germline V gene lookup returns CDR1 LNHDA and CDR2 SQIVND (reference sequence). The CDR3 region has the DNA TGTGCCAGTAGTCTTAACTTGGATACGCAGTATTTT. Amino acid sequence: CASSLNLDTQYF.

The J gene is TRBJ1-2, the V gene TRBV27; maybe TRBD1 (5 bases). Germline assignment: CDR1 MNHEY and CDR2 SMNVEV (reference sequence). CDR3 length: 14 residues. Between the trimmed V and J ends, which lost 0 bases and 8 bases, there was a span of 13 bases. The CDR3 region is CASSLSGVGAGYTF. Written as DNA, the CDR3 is TGTGCCAGCAGTTTATCCGGCGTTGGGGCGGGCTACACCTTC.

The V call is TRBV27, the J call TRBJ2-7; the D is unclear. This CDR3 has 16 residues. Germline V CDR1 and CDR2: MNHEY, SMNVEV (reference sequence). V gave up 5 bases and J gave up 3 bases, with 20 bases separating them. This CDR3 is CASSPALSGVLYEQYF. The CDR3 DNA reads TGTGCCAGCAGTCCAGCCTTGTCGGGCGTTCTCTACGAGCAGTACTTC.